The following is a T cell receptor (beta chain) sequence with its context. Its cognate antigen is unknown. The junction differs from germline at one of its ends, possibly a read error. PCR primers comprised 60 Vbeta and 13 Jbeta primers. The protocol was immunoSEQ multiplex PCR, while the TCRdb copy is restricted to in-frame clones and leaves out a portion. Among roughly 130,000 clones listed, roughly 68% were seen once. This record belongs to a study of cytomegalovirus exposure and HLA in healthy donors. Study-level information: Genotyping showed around 80% of some 400 donors falling in the Caucasian-associated ancestry cluster. Study-wide points: Some TCR beta chains (roughly 160 of them) were listed as cytomegalovirus-associated. The availability of immune exposure information extended only to CMV serostatus. Through in vitro validation, a few CMV-associated chains were shown to be specific for CMV antigens.

Germline loops: CDR1 SGHTS, CDR2 YDEGEE. This CDR3 contains 15 residues. The receptor was isolated from a woman aged 45-59 years in good health and CMV-seropositive. The source material was PBMCs. V gene TRBV5-8 combines with J gene TRBJ1-2; 8 bases are shared with TRBD1. CDR3 DNA sequence: TGTCCCAGCAGCTTGGTTGGACAGGGTTCTGGCGGCTACACCTTC. This translates into CPSSLVGQGSGGYTF. Filled out from reference TRBV5-8 and TRBJ1-2, the complete variable domain reads EAGVTQSPTHLIKTRGQQATLRCSPISGHTSVYWYQQALGLGLQFLLWYDEGEERNRGNFPPRFSGRQFPNYSSELNVNALELEDSALYLCPSSLVGQGSGGYTFGSGTRLTVV.